This entry lists 18 T cell receptor beta chains sequenced from one sample in a study of identical twins (dated by TCRdb to between 2015 and 2016). Library method: 5' RACE. The sequencer was an Illumina HiSeq 2000. The public sequencing data were trimmed at Q25 with fastp and processed into clonotypes with MiXCR by TCRdb, which kept only in-frame beta chains. Identical CDR3 protein sequences are pooled into one entry, listed with their most common genes and DNA. The sample table lists about 280,000 distinct CDR3 sequences, approximately 8% of them with a count of one. Approximately 2% of the sample comes from the top ten. The same sample was also used in a study of yellow fever vaccine responses in identical twins.

Sequenced input: memory (CD45RO+) T cells sorted from blood. The sample's cell subset or site label, decoded: CD45RO+ enriched T cells. The source is a woman aged 18-29 years in good health.

This clonotype was observed a few times. The chain recombines TRBV7-9 with TRBJ1-4; D unresolved. V was shortened by 3 bases and J by 2 bases, with 10 bases between the two germline ends. This CDR3 has 15 residues. Germline V CDR1 and CDR2: SEHNR, FQNEAQ (reference sequence). The CDR3 DNA sequence: TGTGCCAGCAGCTTCCGATACGCTACTAATGAAAAACTGTTTTTT. It specifies CASSFRYATNEKLFF.

This clonotype has ten or more counts. The chain is built from TRBV20-1 and TRBJ2-5; 9 bases line up with TRBD2. The CDR3 runs 17 residues. Germline V gene lookup returns CDR1 DFQATT and CDR2 SNEGSKA (reference sequence). The J segment lost 4 bases and the V segment lost 2 bases, leaving 14 bases of the junction unmatched. The CDR3 DNA reads as TGCAGTGCTAGACAAAGGGGGAGGACTAGCGTTGGAGAGACCCAGTACTTC. It yields the protein CSARQRGRTSVGETQYF.

The rearrangement joins TRBV20-1 to TRBJ1-4, with D perhaps TRBD1 (6 bases). This CDR3 is 15 amino acids long. The germline CDR1 and CDR2 sequences are DFQATT and SNEGSKA (reference sequence). V was shortened by 6 bases and J by 4 bases, with 18 bases between the two germline ends. In DNA, the CDR3 is TGCAGTGCCGCAAGATACAGGGCGGGTAATGAAAAACTGTTTTTT. This codes for CSAARYRAGNEKLFF.

This clonotype appeared many times. V is TRBV5-1 and J is TRBJ2-2; D call uncertain. This CDR3 region has 11 residues. The V end was cut by 4 bases, the J end by 5 bases, with 3 bases between. Germline lookup yields CDR1 SGHRS and CDR2 YFSETQ. CDR3 in DNA: TGCGCCAGCAGCACAACCGGGGAGCTGTTTTTT. Its protein product is CASSTTGELFF.

In this sample, this clonotype turned up many times. The V call is TRBV4-1, the J call TRBJ2-7; 9 positions agree with TRBD2. The CDR3 runs to 15 residues. Germline-derived CDR1 and CDR2 are MGHRA and YSYEKL. J lost 3 bases, V lost 4 bases, and 7 bases had no gene match. The DNA of the CDR3 is TGCGCCAGCAGCCCAAATAGCGGGAGCTTCTACGAGCAGTACTTC. Translated, it gives CASSPNSGSFYEQYF.

This clonotype was found many times. The rearrangement links TRBV2 to TRBJ2-1; D gene unclear. The V end was cut by 9 bases, the J end by 4 bases, with 16 bases between. CDR3 size: 14 residues. Germline V gene data show CDR1 as SNHLY and CDR2 as FYNNEI. The CDR3 here is CARGPKSDYNEQFF. The CDR3, as DNA: TGTGCCAGAGGACCCAAGTCGGATTACAATGAGCAGTTCTTC.

This clonotype was found a few times. The chain links TRBV6-2 or TRBV6-3 to TRBJ2-3; TRBD1 matches at 7 bases. After removal of 3 bases from V and 2 bases from J, the junction contained 11 bases not matched to a gene. The CDR3 totals 17 residues. The V gene's germline CDR1 is MNHEY and CDR2 SVGEGT. CDR3 sequence: CASSYDLDRAPTDTQYF. As DNA, the CDR3 is TGTGCCAGCAGTTATGACCTCGACAGGGCGCCCACAGATACGCAGTATTTT.

This chain uses TRBV3-1 with TRBJ1-6; D possibly corresponds to TRBD1 (5 bases). The CDR3 has 12 amino acids. Per germline, CDR1 LGHDT and CDR2 YNNKEL (reference sequence). V shed 2 bases and J shed 10 bases, with 6 bases lying between them. CDR3 protein: CASSQKGSPLHF. The CDR3 nucleotides read TGTGCCAGCAGCCAAAAGGGGTCACCCCTCCACTTT.

The chain recombines TRBV10-2 with TRBJ2-1; no firm D call. Germline loops: CDR1 WSHSY, CDR2 SAAADI. The ends were cut back, 4 bases at V and 7 bases at J, with 11 bases in the middle. The CDR3 sequence is 13 residues long. The CDR3 DNA reads as TGCGCCAGCAGTGTCGTGGTAGAGAATGAGCAGTTCTTC. Its protein is CASSVVVENEQFF.

This clonotype was found a few times. The chain couples TRBV5-1 to TRBJ2-7; 8 nucleotides line up with TRBD1. The CDR3 loop spans 13 amino acids. The germline V gene encodes CDR1 SGHRS and CDR2 YFSETQ. V shed 4 bases, J shed 3 bases, and the junction held 3 bases outside the gene matches. The CDR3 loop reads CASSQGANYEQYV. In DNA form, the CDR3 reads TGCGCCAGCAGCCAGGGGGCGAACTACGAGCAGTACGTC.

The table lists this clonotype with many counts. This chain connects TRBV7-9 to TRBJ2-1; D remains ambiguous. The CDR3 length is 12 residues. V shed 5 bases and J shed 9 bases, with 11 bases lying between them. Germline V CDR1 and CDR2: SEHNR, FQNEAQ (reference sequence). The DNA for the CDR3 is TGTGCCAGCAGCCCCCCCCGTTCTGAGCAGTTCTTC. This translates into CASSPPRSEQFF.

This clonotype was detected ten times or more. The chain couples TRBV24-1 to TRBJ2-1; 8 bases match TRBD2. Germline V gives CDR1 KGHDR, CDR2 SFDVKD. The CDR3 spans 15 residues. V lost 5 bases to trimming and J lost 9 bases; unmatched junction nucleotides: 11. In DNA, the CDR3 is TGTGCCACCAGTGTTGGTGGGTCGGGAGGGGCTGAGCAGTTCTTC. This codes for CATSVGGSGGAEQFF.

This clonotype was observed a few times. The rearrangement uses TRBV11-3 and TRBJ2-1; 11 bases match TRBD2. Per the germline V gene, CDR1 is SGHNT and CDR2 is YENEEA. The CDR3 loop spans 17 amino acids. V shed 1 base and J 7 bases; nucleotides not matched to a gene: 9. This CDR3 is CASSLGRGASGGNEQFF. CDR3 DNA: TGTGCCAGCAGCTTAGGGCGAGGGGCTAGCGGGGGGAATGAGCAGTTCTTC. The variable domain in full, with the rest retrieved from reference TRBV11-3 and TRBJ2-1, is EAGVVQSPRYKIIEKKQPVAFWCNPISGHNTLYWYLQNLGQGPELLIRYENEEAVDDSQLPKDRFSAERLKGVDSTLKIQPAELGDSAVYLCASSLGRGASGGNEQFFGPGTRLTVL.

This clonotype was seen only a few times. The chain uses TRBV2 and TRBJ2-3; 7 bases match TRBD2. CDR1 is SNHLY, CDR2 FYNNEI, per germline. This CDR3 has 13 amino acids. Trimming cost V 11 bases and J 1 base; bases outside gene matches: 6. The chain's CDR3 is CAGAGDGTDTQYF. The CDR3 nucleotides read TGTGCCGGCGCGGGGGACGGCACAGATACGCAGTATTTT.

This clonotype has just a few counts. This chain joins TRBV5-1 and TRBJ2-5, with TRBD2 matching 10 bases. Per germline, CDR1 SGHRS and CDR2 YFSETQ. J gave up 5 bases and V 2 bases, and 9 bases lay outside the gene matches. CDR3 length: 16 residues. Written as DNA, the CDR3 is TGCGCCAGCAGCTTAGCTAGCGGGGGCGCGTACGAGACCCAGTACTTC. Encoded protein: CASSLASGGAYETQYF.

This clonotype was seen at least ten times. This rearrangement joins TRBV5-1 to TRBJ1-1; 7 bases align to TRBD1. J was trimmed by 0 bases and V by 3 bases; bases with no gene match: 2. CDR3 length: 14 residues. Germline CDR1 and CDR2: SGHRS and YFSETQ. The CDR3 nucleotides read TGCGCCAGCAGCTCGGGACAGATGAACACTGAAGCTTTCTTT. The encoded protein is CASSSGQMNTEAFF.

This clonotype was detected ten times or more. The chain has TRBV12-3 or TRBV12-4 and TRBJ1-2; D is unclear. V lost 1 base and J 5 bases, leaving 11 bases between the germline ends. The CDR3 is 14 amino acids. The CDR3, as DNA: TGTGCCAGCAGTTTAGACAGAGTAGTGTATGGCTACACCTTC. As protein: CASSLDRVVYGYTF.

This clonotype turned up a few times. The chain combines TRBV5-4 with TRBJ1-4, with D tentatively TRBD1 (6 bases). Germline V CDR1 and CDR2: SGHNT, YYREEE (reference sequence). This CDR3 region has 17 residues. V was clipped by 0 bases and J by 4 bases, with 16 bases between them. The CDR3 loop reads CASSLASGAHGNEKLFF. DNA for the CDR3: TGTGCCAGCAGCTTGGCCTCGGGGGCCCATGGTAATGAAAAACTGTTTTTT.